The 32 T cell receptor delta chains below were found in one sample sequenced in a study of γδ T cells in repeated Plasmodium falciparum infection. Bulk repertoires came from Vgamma9/Vdelta2+ or Vdelta2-negative gammadelta T cells flow-sorted from PBMC. TCRdb redid clone calling on the multiplex PCR reads using CATT. The sample lists some 51,000 delta-chain clones; roughly 1.9% were seen once. Specimen: gamma-delta T cells from blood. These receptors came from a pool of human donors (malaria-infected and uninfected, not separated).

In regard to this clone: TCRdb assigns this DNA the protein of a much larger clone, which departs from its translation at residue 7; this likely reflects a read error, and the protein shown comes from translating the DNA. The J gene is TRDJ1, the V gene TRDV3; D is undetermined. V gave up 1 base and J gave up 9 bases, with 15 bases separating them. The CDR3 loop spans 12 amino acids. CDR1 TVYSNPD and CDR2 GDNSRS come from the germline V gene (reference sequence). CDR3 bases: TGTGCCTTTATCTCCCTTTGCCATGAACTCATCTTT. Encoded protein: CAFISLCHELIF.

This clone was detected a few times. A far more abundant clone sits one base away, making this likely a read error. The same CDR3 is also encoded by other DNA sequences in this sample. This chain joins TRDV1 and TRDJ1, with TRDD3 identical over 10 bases. In the absence of a J gene in TCRdb, the DNA was matched to germline to assign it here. V shed 1 base, J shed 0 bases, and the junction held 32 bases outside the gene matches. Germline CDR1 TSWWSYY, CDR2 QGS. The CDR3 length is 26 residues. The CDR3 sequence is CALGERTIVLPMRGGYAVLYTDKLIF. The CDR3 nucleotides are TGTGCTCTTGGGGAACGGACGATTGTCCTACCGATGAGAGGGGGATACGCCGTTTTATACACCGATAAACTCATCTTT.

In its sample, this clone was seen many times. TCRdb's listed protein matches a much larger clone and diverges from this DNA's translation at residue 21, likely through a read error; the protein shown comes from the DNA. The chain carries TRDV1 and TRDJ1; 8 nucleotides line up with TRDD3. TCRdb offers no J gene call, so here the DNA was matched to germline to obtain one. The CDR3 is 24 amino acids. Germline CDR1 and CDR2: TSWWSYY and QGS. The CDR3 sequence is CALGELCASSYWGSYGWYTDRLIF. The DNA of the CDR3 is TGTGCTCTTGGGGAACTTTGTGCTTCCTCCTACTGGGGGTCATACGGGTGGTACACCGATAGACTCATCTTT.

Comments on this clone: The protein that TCRdb holds for this DNA derives from a much larger clone and differs from the translated DNA at residue 17, which likely indicates a read error; the protein shown here is translated from the DNA. V and J are TRDV1 and TRDJ1; 12 bases are a match to TRDD3. TCRdb is silent on the J gene; assignment here came from matching the DNA to germline. Germline CDR1 reads TSWWSYY; CDR2 reads QGS. The CDR3 covers 21 residues. CDR3 amino acids: CALGVPRAFFYYWGIPEKLIF. The DNA of the CDR3 is TGTGCTCTTGGGGTCCCACGGGCCTTCTTTTATTACTGGGGGATACCCGAGAAACTCATCTTT.

Concerning this clone: TCRdb assigns this DNA the protein of a much larger clone, which departs from its translation at residue 8; this likely reflects a read error, and the protein shown comes from translating the DNA. J is TRDJ1 and V is TRDV3; TRDD3 matches at 10 bases. As TCRdb names no J gene, one was assigned here on the basis of a DNA match to germline. V lost 1 base and J lost 0; bases outside the gene matches: 23. The V gene's germline CDR1 is TVYSNPD and CDR2 GDNSRS (reference sequence). The CDR3 loop spans 21 amino acids. CDR3 sequence reads: CAFIHPTLWGITTIYTDKLIF. The CDR3 nucleotides are TGTGCCTTTATCCACCCTACGCTCTGGGGGATAACGACGATTTACACCGATAAACTCATCTTT.

A few counts support this clone. TCRdb lists the protein of a much larger clone for this DNA, which differs at residue 15, so this is likely a read error; the protein given here is translated from the DNA itself. V gene assignment gives TRDV1, but the J gene was left uncalled; the D call in the table, TRDD3, was not verified against the DNA. The CDR3 loop spans 17 amino acids. Germline V gene lookup returns CDR1 TSWWSYY and CDR2 QGS. CDR3 in DNA: TGTGCTCTTGGGGAACCCCGGGAGAGGGGGGATCCCGATAAACCCATCTTT. Translating gives CALGEPRERGDPDKPIF.

This clone has a handful of counts. A far bigger clonotype differs at one base, so this is likely a read error. The same CDR3 is also encoded by other DNA sequences in this sample. J gene calling gave no result, while the V gene is TRDV1; no DNA check was done on the table's D call, TRDD3. The CDR3 extends over 22 amino acids. The V gene's germline CDR1 is TSWWSYY and CDR2 QGS. CDR3 amino acids: CALGMTGGYVSVGSWDTRQMFF. CDR3 sequence (DNA): TGTGCTCTTGGGATGACTGGGGGATACGTTAGCGTTGGGTCCTGGGACACCCGACAGATGTTCTTC.

This clone has at least ten counts. The protein TCRdb lists belongs to a much larger clone and differs from this DNA's translation at residue 14, which points to a read error; the protein shown is made from the DNA. CDR3 in DNA: TGTGCCTTCCCGCGGGGCCTTCCCCGAAACTGGGGGATAGCAGCGACCGATAAACTCATCTTT. Residues: CAFPRGLPRNWGIAATDKLIF. V gene TRDV3 combines with J gene TRDJ1; 11 bases agree with TRDD3. CDR1 is TVYSNPD, CDR2 GDNSRS, per germline (reference sequence). Unmatched junction bases numbered 26, after V lost 3 bases and J lost 2 bases. This CDR3 contains 21 residues.

This clone was recorded many times. Translating this DNA gives a protein that differs at residue 10 from the TCRdb one, which belongs to a much larger clone; a read error is likely, and the protein shown is this translation. V usage is TRDV1 and J usage is TRDJ1; no firm D call. TCRdb supplies no J gene; here it was assigned by aligning the nucleotide sequence to germline. V dropped 2 bases and J dropped 3 bases, with 13 bases sitting between them. Germline values: CDR1 TSWWSYY, CDR2 QGS. There are 15 residues in the CDR3. In DNA, the CDR3 is TGTGCTCTTGGGGAAATCTTAGGGTACGCCGATAAACTCATCTTT. Residues: CALGEILGYADKLIF.

The sample holds many counts of this clone. With a far larger clone one base away, a read error is the likely cause. Other DNA sequences in the same sample also yield this CDR3. The V gene is TRDV1, the J gene TRDJ1; D is unresolved. TCRdb leaves out the J gene; it was filled in here by matching the DNA to germline. The CDR3 contains 19 residues. The V gene's germline CDR1 is TSWWSYY and CDR2 QGS. Here the CDR3 DNA reads TGTGCTCTTTGGGACAATAAATTTCGCTGTTCCCCGTACACCGACAAACTCATCTTT. Amino acid sequence: CALWDNKFRCSPYTDKLIF.

Concerning this clone: TCRdb assigns this DNA the protein of a much larger clone, which departs from its translation at residue 20; this likely reflects a read error, and the protein shown comes from translating the DNA. This chain uses TRDV1 with TRDJ1; TRDD2 matches at 9 bases. TCRdb records no J gene; here it was assigned by comparing the DNA to germline. CDR3 length: 24 residues. Germline assignment: CDR1 TSWWSYY and CDR2 QGS. The CDR3 bases are TGTGCTCTTGGGGAACTACGCCTTCCTACAACGCTGGGGGTTGGTCGGCTTTACACCAATAAACTCATCTTT. Protein sequence: CALGELRLPTTLGVGRLYTNKLIF.

The chain is built from TRDV1 and TRDJ1; 13 bases fit TRDD3. TCRdb carries no J gene annotation; the J gene was assigned here by matching the DNA with germline. The CDR3 is 23 amino acids. Per the germline V gene, CDR1 is TSWWSYY and CDR2 is QGS. With 1 base clipped from V and 0 bases from J, the junction kept 20 bases outside the gene matches. The chain's CDR3 is CALGERTFYWGIRRVIYTDKLIF. The CDR3 nucleotides are TGTGCTCTTGGGGAACGAACTTTCTACTGGGGGATACGCAGGGTTATTTACACCGATAAACTCATCTTT.

Ten or more counts support this clone. A much bigger clone sits one base away, suggesting this may be a read error. The gene calls are TRDV3 and TRDJ1; 9 nucleotides align to TRDD2. After removal of 2 bases from V and 7 bases from J, the junction contained 17 bases not matched to a gene. Germline V gives CDR1 TVYSNPD, CDR2 GDNSRS (reference sequence). The CDR3 consists of 16 residues. The CDR3 reads CAFYRLPTVCGGKLIF. CDR3 DNA sequence: TGTGCCTTTTATCGCCTTCCTACGGTTTGTGGAGGTAAACTCATCTTT.

This clone was counted a few times. The TCRdb protein, from a much larger clone, departs from this DNA's translation at residue 16, likely by read error; the protein shown derives from the DNA. In DNA form, the CDR3 reads TGTGCTTATAGGAGGGTTTCCCCCTCCGAAGGCCCTCGGTACACCGAGAAACTCATCTTT. Translated, it gives CAYRRVSPSEGPRYTEKLIF. The rearrangement links TRAV38-2/DV8 to TRDJ1; D is uncertain. Germline matching of the DNA provided the J gene here, since TCRdb leaves it blank. The CDR3 has 20 residues. Germline loops: CDR1 TSESDYY, CDR2 QEAYKQQN.

This clone was recorded a few times. TCRdb records a much larger clone's protein for this DNA, with a difference at residue 15 that likely arises from a read error; the protein given is the translation of the DNA. The chain combines TRDV1 with TRDJ1; TRDD3 might be the D (5 bases). No J gene is reported in TCRdb; it was inferred here by comparing the DNA with germline. Trimming took 1 base from V and 0 from J, leaving 45 bases between them. This CDR3 is built from 27 residues. Germline V gene sequence: CDR1 TSWWSYY, CDR2 QGS. CDR3 sequence reads: CALGERVVFVDLATRGLSYPYTDKLIF. Here the CDR3 DNA reads TGTGCTCTTGGGGAACGAGTAGTCTTCGTCGACCTAGCTACTAGGGGGTTATCATACCCTTACACCGATAAACTCATCTTT.

Worth noting for this clone: The amino acid sequence in TCRdb belongs to a much larger clone and departs from this DNA's translation at residue 7, likely a sequencing read error; the sequence shown is translated from the DNA. The genes are TRDV2 and TRDJ1; the match to TRDD3 covers 10 bases. Here the J gene was assigned by germline matching of the DNA, as TCRdb has none. The J segment lost 5 bases and the V segment lost 1 base, leaving 9 bases of the junction unmatched. The CDR3 extends over 16 amino acids. Per the germline V gene, CDR1 is GEAIGNYY and CDR2 is EKD. In nucleotides, the CDR3 is TGTGCCTGTGACACACTACAGGGGGATACGCGGGATAAACTCATCTTT. It specifies CACDTLQGDTRDKLIF.

In this sample, this clone turned up a few times. TCRdb has a much larger clone's protein, which differs at residue 4 from the translation of this DNA, likely because of a read error; what is shown is the protein translated from the DNA. The V and J genes are TRDV1 and TRDJ1; D possibly corresponds to TRDD3 (10 bases). No J gene was available from TCRdb, and it was assigned here by a germline match of the DNA. Germline CDR1 TSWWSYY, CDR2 QGS. CDR3 length: 29 residues. The CDR3 region has the DNA TGTGCTCTTGAGGAACTCCACTTCCCCTTCCTACAGTTTTTGAGGGGGATACGCACAGCTACGGGGTACACCGATAAACTCATCTTT. Translated: CALEELHFPFLQFLRGIRTATGYTDKLIF.

This clone was detected a few times. Translating this DNA gives a protein that differs at residue 5 from the TCRdb one, which belongs to a much larger clone; a read error is likely, and the protein shown is this translation. The chain couples TRDV3 to TRDJ1; 7 positions agree with TRDD3. The J gene is not listed in TCRdb, so it was assigned here from a DNA match to germline. CDR1 TVYSNPD and CDR2 GDNSRS come from the germline V gene (reference sequence). The CDR3 is 16 amino acids. V lost 4 bases and J lost 0; bases outside the gene matches: 14. The CDR3 reads CASDCWGPLYTDKLIF. The CDR3 nucleotides are TGTGCCTCCGACTGCTGGGGGCCCCTGTACACCGATAAACTCATCTTT.

This clone was observed a handful of times. The protein TCRdb gives is from a much larger clone and does not agree with this DNA's translation at residue 4, likely a read error; the protein shown here comes from the DNA. This sequence joins TRDV2 and TRDJ1, with TRDD3 identical over 11 bases. No J gene was available from TCRdb, and it was assigned here by a germline match of the DNA. The CDR3 is 17 amino acids. Trimming at V came to 6 bases and at J to 3 bases, leaving 14 bases not matched to a gene. The V gene's germline CDR1 is GEAIGNYY and CDR2 EKD. CDR3 sequence (DNA): TGTGCCTGTAACCCCCTACTGGGGGATAACGGGGCCGATAAACTCATCTTT. Translated, it gives CACNPLLGDNGADKLIF.

To note about this clone: The TCRdb protein comes from a much larger clone and disagrees with this DNA's translation at residue 12, likely due to a read error; the protein given here is derived from the DNA. This chain uses TRDV3 with TRDJ3; 11 bases agree with TRDD3. The J gene is not listed in TCRdb, so it was assigned here from a DNA match to germline. Germline V gene lookup returns CDR1 TVYSNPD and CDR2 GDNSRS (reference sequence). This CDR3 contains 29 residues. Trimming took 3 bases from V and 2 from J; bases not matched to a gene: 42. The chain's CDR3 is CAFPVPSYPRSTNYWGIIVGAWDTRQMFF. In nucleotides, the CDR3 is TGTGCCTTCCCCGTGCCTTCCTACCCCAGATCCACCAATTACTGGGGGATAATCGTCGGGGCCTGGGACACCCGACAGATGTTTTTC. The complete variable domain, with remaining parts taken from reference TRDV3 and TRDJ3, reads CDKVTQSSPDQTVASGSEVVLLCTYDTVYSNPDLFWYRIRPDYSFQFVFYGDNSRSEGADFTQGRFSVKHILTQKAFHLVISPVRTEDSATYYCAFPVPSYPRSTNYWGIIVGAWDTRQMFFGTGIKLFVEP.

This clone has more than one count but fewer than ten. This DNA's translation differs at residue 20 from TCRdb's protein, which comes from a much larger clone; a read error is likely, and the protein shown is translated from the DNA. The chain couples TRDV1 to TRDJ1; 9 bases align to TRDD2. In the absence of a J gene in TCRdb, the DNA was matched to germline to assign it here. Germline V gene data show CDR1 as TSWWSYY and CDR2 as QGS. The CDR3 is 23 residues long. As DNA, the CDR3 is TGTGCTCTTGGGGAACCCCATCACCTTCCTACAAGTACTGGTCGAAAATACACCGATAGACTCATCTTT. Protein product: CALGEPHHLPTSTGRKYTDRLIF.

This clone was detected only a few times. A far more abundant clone sits one base away, making this likely a read error. Distinct nucleotide sequences in the sample also encode this CDR3. This sequence joins TRDV2 and TRDJ1; 8 nucleotides line up with TRDD3. Germline assignment: CDR1 GEAIGNYY and CDR2 EKD. CDR3 size: 17 residues. This CDR3 reads CACDTLQGIPYTDKLIF. The CDR3 DNA reads TGTGCCTGTGACACCCTCCAGGGGATACCTTACACCGATAAGCTCATCTTT.

In the case of this clone: It differs at one base from a far larger clone, so likely a read error. Additional DNA sequences in this sample encode the identical CDR3. The chain has TRDV2 and TRDJ1; D might be TRDD3 (6 bases). The J gene, not given by TCRdb, was assigned here from a germline match of the nucleotide sequence. Germline V gene sequence: CDR1 GEAIGNYY, CDR2 EKD. CDR3 length: 16 amino acids. The CDR3 DNA reads as TGTGCCTGTGACTCCCTTACTGGGAGGTCGACCGACAAACTCATCTTT. This encodes CACDSLTGRSTDKLIF.

Only a few counts were recorded for this clone. The TCRdb protein, from a much larger clone, departs from this DNA's translation at residue 3, likely by read error; the protein shown derives from the DNA. V is TRDV2 and J is TRDJ3; 7 positions agree with TRDD3. TCRdb offers no J gene call, so here the DNA was matched to germline to obtain one. The CDR3 totals 21 residues. CDR1 GEAIGNYY and CDR2 EKD come from the germline V gene. CDR3 amino acids: CARDTSMGTGVGPWDTRQMFF. The CDR3 nucleotides are TGTGCCCGTGACACCTCCATGGGCACTGGGGTCGGCCCCTGGGACACCCGACAGATGTTTTTC.

This clone showed up many times. A much larger clone lies one base from this, so it may be a read error. Other DNA sequences of this sample code for an identical CDR3. This rearrangement joins TRDV1 to TRDJ1; 8 positions agree with TRDD2. Since TCRdb gives no J gene, matching the DNA to germline was used here to assign it. Germline CDR1 is TSWWSYY and CDR2 is QGS. The CDR3 loop spans 20 amino acids. In DNA, the CDR3 is TGTGCCCTTGGGGAACAAAAAGACTTCCTACGTTTTCGGGGGCTCTATAAACTCATCTTT. Its protein product is CALGEQKDFLRFRGLYKLIF.

This clone was seen repeatedly, ten times or more. It differs at one base from a far larger clone, so likely a read error. Distinct nucleotide sequences in the sample also encode this CDR3. The chain joins TRDV3 to TRDJ1; 9 bases are shared with TRDD2. The J gene comes from matching the DNA to germline here; TCRdb lacks it. Germline CDR1 TVYSNPD, CDR2 GDNSRS (reference sequence). The CDR3 runs to 20 residues. J lost 0 bases, V lost 0 bases, and 20 bases had no gene match. Here the CDR3 reads CAFRILPTRGYGGYTDKLIF. As DNA, the CDR3 is TGTGCCTTTAGAATCCTTCCTACGAGGGGGTACGGGGGGTACACCGATAAACTCATCTTT.

This clone was counted between two and nine times. TCRdb assigns this DNA the protein of a much larger clone, which departs from its translation at residue 18; this likely reflects a read error, and the protein shown comes from translating the DNA. The chain carries TRDV1 and TRDJ1, with TRDD3 as a possible D gene (7 bases). TCRdb supplies no J gene; here it was assigned by aligning the nucleotide sequence to germline. CDR1 is TSWWSYY and CDR2 is QGS in the germline V gene. The CDR3 runs to 23 residues. V gave up 5 bases and J gave up 3 bases, with 40 bases separating them. The CDR3 coding sequence is TGTGCTCTTGGGCTATCGAGCCCCCCTCCTACTCTTTGGGGGACGACCCTCGCCGATAAACTCATCTTT. Amino acid sequence: CALGLSSPPPTLWGTTLADKLIF.

This clone was seen a handful of times. The translation of this DNA and the TCRdb protein of a much larger clone differ at residue 13, probably owing to a read error; the protein shown here is translated from the DNA. This chain connects TRDV3 to TRDJ1; TRDD3 agrees at 11 bases. No J segment appears in TCRdb, so it was assigned here by matching the sequence to germline. V trimming: 4 bases; J trimming: 0 bases; junction bases outside the gene matches: 25. The CDR3 has 21 residues. Germline V gene lookup returns CDR1 TVYSNPD and CDR2 GDNSRS (reference sequence). The CDR3 is CAWGGLTILGDKDADTDKLIF. The CDR3, as DNA: TGTGCCTGGGGGGGTCTTACCATACTGGGGGATAAGGATGCGGACACCGATAAACTCATCTTT.

The table lists this clone with a few counts. The TCRdb record carries a much larger clone's protein, which differs from this DNA's translation at residue 11; a read error is the likely cause, and the protein listed here is the DNA translation. The gene calls are TRDV2 and TRDJ1; TRDD3 agrees at 9 bases. The J gene is not listed in TCRdb, so it was assigned here from a DNA match to germline. Germline V gene data show CDR1 as GEAIGNYY and CDR2 as EKD. V shed 6 bases and J 2 bases; nucleotides not matched to a gene: 15. The CDR3 totals 17 residues. DNA for the CDR3: TGTGCCTGTCAGGACTTACTGGGGGAGAAGCCGACCGATAAACTCATCTTT. It specifies CACQDLLGEKPTDKLIF.

Comments on this clone: The protein given by TCRdb reflects a much larger clone and differs at residue 7 from this DNA's translation, likely from a read error; the protein shown is the DNA's translation. The V and J genes are TRDV1 and TRDJ1; 8 nucleotides agree with TRDD3. The J gene is absent in TCRdb and was assigned here via DNA matching to germline. This CDR3 is built from 21 residues. Trimming took 5 bases from V and 4 from J; bases not matched to a gene: 27. Germline V gene sequence: CDR1 TSWWSYY, CDR2 QGS. The CDR3 region has the DNA TGTGCTCTTGGGAAACCCTGTTTATATCCTTCCCCATACTGGGGGGGCGATAAACTCATCTTT. It specifies CALGKPCLYPSPYWGGDKLIF.

Comments on this clone: TCRdb has a much larger clone's protein, which differs at residue 16 from the translation of this DNA, likely because of a read error; what is shown is the protein translated from the DNA. V and J are TRDV3 and TRDJ1; TRDD3 matches at 10 bases. TCRdb does not report a J gene; here it was assigned by matching the DNA to germline references. Germline assignment: CDR1 TVYSNPD and CDR2 GDNSRS (reference sequence). V was clipped by 1 base and J by 1 base; unmatched bases: 24. CDR3 size: 21 residues. The chain's CDR3 is CAFNSRHFHYWGMNITDKLIF. In nucleotides, the CDR3 is TGTGCCTTTAATTCGCGCCACTTCCACTACTGGGGGATGAATATCACCGATAAACTCATCTTT.

Concerning this clone: For this DNA, TCRdb reports the protein of a much larger clone, which diverges at residue 4, most likely from a read error; the protein presented here is translated directly from the DNA. The CDR3 region is CACNTVRGDKLIF. In DNA form, the CDR3 reads TGTGCCTGTAACACCGTACGCGGCGATAAACTCATCTTT. The chain is built from TRDV2 and TRDJ1; the D is unclear. TCRdb offers no J gene call, so here the DNA was matched to germline to obtain one. CDR3 size: 13 residues. Germline loops: CDR1 GEAIGNYY, CDR2 EKD.